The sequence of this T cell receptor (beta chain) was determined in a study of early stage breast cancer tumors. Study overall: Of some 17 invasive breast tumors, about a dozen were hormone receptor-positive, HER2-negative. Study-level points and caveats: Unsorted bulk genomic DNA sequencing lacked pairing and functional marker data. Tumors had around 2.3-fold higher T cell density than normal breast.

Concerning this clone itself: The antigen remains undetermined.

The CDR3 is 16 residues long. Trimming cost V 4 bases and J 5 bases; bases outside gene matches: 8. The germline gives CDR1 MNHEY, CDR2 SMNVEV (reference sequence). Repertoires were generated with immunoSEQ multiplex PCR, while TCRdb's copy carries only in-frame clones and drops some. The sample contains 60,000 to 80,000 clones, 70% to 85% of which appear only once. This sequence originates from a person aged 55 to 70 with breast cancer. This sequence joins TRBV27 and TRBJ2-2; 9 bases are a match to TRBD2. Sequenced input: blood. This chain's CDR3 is CASSSYSGGTTGELFF. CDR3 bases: TGTGCCAGCAGTTCGTATAGCGGGGGAACAACCGGGGAGCTGTTTTTT.